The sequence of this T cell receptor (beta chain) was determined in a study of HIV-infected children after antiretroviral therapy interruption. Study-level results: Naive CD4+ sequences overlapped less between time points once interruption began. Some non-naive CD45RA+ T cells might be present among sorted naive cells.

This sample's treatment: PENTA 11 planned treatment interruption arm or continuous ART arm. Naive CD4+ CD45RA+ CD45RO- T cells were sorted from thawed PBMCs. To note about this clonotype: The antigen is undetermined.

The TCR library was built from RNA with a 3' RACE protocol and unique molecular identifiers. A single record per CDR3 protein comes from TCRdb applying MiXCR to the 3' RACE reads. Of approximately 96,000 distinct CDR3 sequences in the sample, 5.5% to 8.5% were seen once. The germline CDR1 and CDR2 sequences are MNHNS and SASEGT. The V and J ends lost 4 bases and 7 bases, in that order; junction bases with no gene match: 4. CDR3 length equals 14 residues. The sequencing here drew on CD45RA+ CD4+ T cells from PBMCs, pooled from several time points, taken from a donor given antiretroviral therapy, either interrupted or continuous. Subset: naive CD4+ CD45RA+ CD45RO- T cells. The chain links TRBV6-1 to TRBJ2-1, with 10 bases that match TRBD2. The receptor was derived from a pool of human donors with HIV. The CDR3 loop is CASSASGRGNEQFF. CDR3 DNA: TGTGCCAGCAGTGCTAGCGGGAGAGGGAATGAGCAGTTCTTC.